This T cell receptor beta chain derives from a study of T-cell reconstitution after alpha-beta-depleted transplantation in children. Unique molecular identifiers were used to barcode this TCRbeta library. TCRdb reprocessed the PCR reads via MiXCR and lists one record per CDR3 protein. The sample consists of about 250,000 distinct CDR3 sequences, 20% to 30% of them appearing once. This clonotype was observed many times. V lost 5 bases to trimming and J lost 5 bases; unmatched junction nucleotides: 6. The germline CDR1 and CDR2 sequences are MDHEN and SYDVKM. The CDR3 contains 14 residues. The sample consisted of PBMCs, mostly from graft donor cells, taken 360 days after TCRalphabeta/CD19-depleted stem cell transplant. The sequence was obtained from a female patient between 2 and 15 years old who had a stem cell transplant for congenital amegakaryocytic thrombocytopenia, so the T cells may come from the graft donor. V and J are TRBV28 and TRBJ2-4; 7 nucleotides agree with TRBD2. The CDR3 DNA reads as TGTGCCAGCAGTCCTTCGACTAGCCAAAACATTCAGTACTTC. Translating it yields CASSPSTSQNIQYF.